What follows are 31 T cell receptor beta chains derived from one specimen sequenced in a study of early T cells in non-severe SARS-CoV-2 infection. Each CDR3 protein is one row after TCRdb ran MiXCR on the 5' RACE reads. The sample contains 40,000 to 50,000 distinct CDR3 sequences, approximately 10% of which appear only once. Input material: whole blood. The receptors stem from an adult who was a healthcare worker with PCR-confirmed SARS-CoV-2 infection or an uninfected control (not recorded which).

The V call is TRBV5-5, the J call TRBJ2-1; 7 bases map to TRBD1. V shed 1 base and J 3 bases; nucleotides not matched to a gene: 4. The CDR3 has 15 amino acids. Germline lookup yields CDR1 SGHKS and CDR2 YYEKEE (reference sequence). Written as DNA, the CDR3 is TGTGCCAGCAGCTTGTACAGGGGAGACTACAATGAGCAGTTCTTC. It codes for CASSLYRGDYNEQFF.

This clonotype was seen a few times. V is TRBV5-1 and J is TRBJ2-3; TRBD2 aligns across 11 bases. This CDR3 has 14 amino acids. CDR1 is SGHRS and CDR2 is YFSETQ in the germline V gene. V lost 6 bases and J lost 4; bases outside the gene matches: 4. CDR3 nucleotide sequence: TGCGCCAGCAAACTAGCGGGAGATGCAGATACGCAGTATTTT. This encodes CASKLAGDADTQYF.

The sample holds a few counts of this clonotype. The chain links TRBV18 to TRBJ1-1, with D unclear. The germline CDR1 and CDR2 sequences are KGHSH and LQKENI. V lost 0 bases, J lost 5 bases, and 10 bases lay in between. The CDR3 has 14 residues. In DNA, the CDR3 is TGTGCCAGCTCACCACCAGGCAGGCGGACTGAAGCTTTCTTT. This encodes CASSPPGRRTEAFF.

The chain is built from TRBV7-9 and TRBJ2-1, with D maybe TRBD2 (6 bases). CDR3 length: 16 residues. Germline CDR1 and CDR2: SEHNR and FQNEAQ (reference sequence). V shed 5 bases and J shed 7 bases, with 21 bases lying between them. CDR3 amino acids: CASSPQAGFVWNEQFF. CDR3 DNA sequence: TGTGCCAGCAGCCCCCAGGCGGGGTTCGTATGGAATGAGCAGTTCTTC.

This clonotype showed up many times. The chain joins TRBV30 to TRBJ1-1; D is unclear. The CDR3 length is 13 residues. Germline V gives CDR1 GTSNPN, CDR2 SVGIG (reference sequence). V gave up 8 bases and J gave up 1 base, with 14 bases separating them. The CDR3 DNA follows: TGTGCCAGGGAAGCCAGTGGGAACACTGAAGCTTTCTTT. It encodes CAREASGNTEAFF.

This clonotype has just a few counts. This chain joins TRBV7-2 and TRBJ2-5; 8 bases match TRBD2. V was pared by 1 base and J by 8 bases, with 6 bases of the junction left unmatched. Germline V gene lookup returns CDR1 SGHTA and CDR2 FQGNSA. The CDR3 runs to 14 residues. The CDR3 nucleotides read TGTGCCAGCAGCTTAGATCAAGCGGGAGATACCCAGTACTTC. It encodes CASSLDQAGDTQYF.

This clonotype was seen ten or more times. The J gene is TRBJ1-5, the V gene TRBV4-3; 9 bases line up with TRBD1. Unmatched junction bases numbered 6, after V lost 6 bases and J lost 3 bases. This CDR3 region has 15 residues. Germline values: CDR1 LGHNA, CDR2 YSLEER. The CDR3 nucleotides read TGCGCCAGCAGTCCGGACAGGGGAGTCAATCAGCCCCAGCATTTT. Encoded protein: CASSPDRGVNQPQHF.

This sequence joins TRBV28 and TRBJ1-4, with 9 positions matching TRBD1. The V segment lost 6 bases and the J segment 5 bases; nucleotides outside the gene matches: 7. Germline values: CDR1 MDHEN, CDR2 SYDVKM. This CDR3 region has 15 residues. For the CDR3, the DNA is TGTGCCAGCAGCCCCACGGACAGGGGCAATGAAAAACTGTTTTTT. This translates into CASSPTDRGNEKLFF.

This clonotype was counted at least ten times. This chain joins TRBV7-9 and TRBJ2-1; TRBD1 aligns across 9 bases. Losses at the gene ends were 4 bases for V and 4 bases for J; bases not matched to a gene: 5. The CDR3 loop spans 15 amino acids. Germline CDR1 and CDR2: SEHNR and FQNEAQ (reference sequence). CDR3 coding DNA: TGTGCCAGCAGCTCGAGGGACAGGGAATACAATGAGCAGTTCTTC. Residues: CASSSRDREYNEQFF. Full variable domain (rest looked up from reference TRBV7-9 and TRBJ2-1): DTGVSQNPRHKITKRGQNVTFRCDPISEHNRLYWYRQTLGQGPEFLTYFQNEAQLEKSRLLSDRFSAERPKGSFSTLEIQRTEQGDSAMYLCASSSRDREYNEQFFGPGTRLTVL.

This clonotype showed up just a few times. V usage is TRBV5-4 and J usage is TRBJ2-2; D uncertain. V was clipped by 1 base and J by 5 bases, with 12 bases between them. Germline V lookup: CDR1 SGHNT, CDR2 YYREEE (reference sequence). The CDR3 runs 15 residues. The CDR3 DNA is TGTGCCAGCAGCTTGCCGATAGCTGGGACCGGGGAGCTGTTTTTT. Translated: CASSLPIAGTGELFF.

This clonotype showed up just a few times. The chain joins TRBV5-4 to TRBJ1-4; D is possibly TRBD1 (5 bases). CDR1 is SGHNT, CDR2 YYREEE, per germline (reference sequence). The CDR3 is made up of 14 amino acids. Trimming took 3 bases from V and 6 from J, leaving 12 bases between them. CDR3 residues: CASSSRKGDEKLFF. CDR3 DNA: TGTGCCAGCAGCTCCAGGAAAGGGGATGAAAAACTGTTTTTT.

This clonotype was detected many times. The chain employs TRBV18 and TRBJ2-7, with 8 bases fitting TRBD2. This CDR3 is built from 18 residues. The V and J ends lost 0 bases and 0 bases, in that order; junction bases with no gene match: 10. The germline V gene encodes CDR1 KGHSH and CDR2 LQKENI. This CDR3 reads CASSPPLASGRSSYEQYF. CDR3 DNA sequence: TGTGCCAGCTCACCACCGTTGGCTAGCGGGCGAAGCTCCTACGAGCAGTACTTC.

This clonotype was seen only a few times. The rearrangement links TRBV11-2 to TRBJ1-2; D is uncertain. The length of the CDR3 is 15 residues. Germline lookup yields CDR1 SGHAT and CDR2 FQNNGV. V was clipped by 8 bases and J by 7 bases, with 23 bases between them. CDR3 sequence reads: CASASIRGRSFGYTF. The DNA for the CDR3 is TGTGCCAGCGCATCGATACGAGGGCGAAGTTTTGGCTACACCTTC.

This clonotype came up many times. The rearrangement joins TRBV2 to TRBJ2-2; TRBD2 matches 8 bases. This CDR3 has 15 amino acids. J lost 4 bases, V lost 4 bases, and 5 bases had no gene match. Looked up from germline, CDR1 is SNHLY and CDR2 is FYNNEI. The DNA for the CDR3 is TGTGCCAGCAGTGGGCGCGGGAGGAGCACCGGGGAGCTGTTTTTT. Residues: CASSGRGRSTGELFF.

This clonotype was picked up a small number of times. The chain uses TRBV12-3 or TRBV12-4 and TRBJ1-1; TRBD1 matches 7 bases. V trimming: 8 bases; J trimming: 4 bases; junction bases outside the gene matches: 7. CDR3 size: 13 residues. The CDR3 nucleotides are TGTGCCAGCTCACAGGGGAGGGTCACTGAAGCTTTCTTT. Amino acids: CASSQGRVTEAFF.

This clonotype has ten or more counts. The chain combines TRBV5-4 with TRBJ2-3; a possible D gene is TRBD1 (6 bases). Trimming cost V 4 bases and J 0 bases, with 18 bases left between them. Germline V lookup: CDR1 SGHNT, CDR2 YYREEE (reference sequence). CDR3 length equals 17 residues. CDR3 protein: CASSAGQRLYSTDTQYF. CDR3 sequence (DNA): TGTGCCAGCAGCGCAGGACAGCGACTTTATAGCACAGATACGCAGTATTTT.

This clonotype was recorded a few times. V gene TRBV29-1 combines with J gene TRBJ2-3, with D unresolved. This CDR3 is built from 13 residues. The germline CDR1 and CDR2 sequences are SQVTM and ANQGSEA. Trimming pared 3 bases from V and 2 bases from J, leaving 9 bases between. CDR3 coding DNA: TGCAGCGTTGATCTAGTGATCACAGATACGCAGTATTTT. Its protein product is CSVDLVITDTQYF.

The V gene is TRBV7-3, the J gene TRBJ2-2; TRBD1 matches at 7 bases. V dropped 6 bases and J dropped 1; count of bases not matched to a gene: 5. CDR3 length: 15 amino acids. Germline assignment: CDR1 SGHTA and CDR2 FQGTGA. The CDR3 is CASRAGTENTGELFF. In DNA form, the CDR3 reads TGTGCCAGCAGAGCCGGGACAGAGAACACCGGGGAGCTGTTTTTT.

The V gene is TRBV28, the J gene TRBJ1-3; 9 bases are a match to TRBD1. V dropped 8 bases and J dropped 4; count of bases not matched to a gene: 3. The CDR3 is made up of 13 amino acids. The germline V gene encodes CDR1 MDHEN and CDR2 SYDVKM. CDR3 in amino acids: CASEQGAGNTIYF. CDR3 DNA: TGTGCCAGCGAACAGGGGGCGGGAAACACCATATATTTT. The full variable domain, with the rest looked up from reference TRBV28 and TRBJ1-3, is DVKVTQSSRYLVKRTGEKVFLECVQDMDHENMFWYRQDPGLGLRLIYFSYDVKMKEKGDIPEGYSVSREKKERFSLILESASTNQTSMYLCASEQGAGNTIYFGEGSWLTVV.

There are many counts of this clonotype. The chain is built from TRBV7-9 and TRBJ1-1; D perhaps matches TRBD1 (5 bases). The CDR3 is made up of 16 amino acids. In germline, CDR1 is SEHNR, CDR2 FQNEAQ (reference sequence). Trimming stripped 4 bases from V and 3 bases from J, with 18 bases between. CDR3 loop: CASSSQSTAGYTEAFF. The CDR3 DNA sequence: TGTGCCAGCAGCTCCCAGTCGACAGCAGGGTACACTGAAGCTTTCTTT.

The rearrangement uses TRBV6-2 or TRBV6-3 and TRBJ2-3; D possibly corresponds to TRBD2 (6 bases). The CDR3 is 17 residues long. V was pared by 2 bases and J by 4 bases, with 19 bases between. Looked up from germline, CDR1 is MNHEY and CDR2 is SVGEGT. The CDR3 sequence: CASSYRFVGGGSDTQYF. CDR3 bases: TGTGCCAGCAGTTACCGGTTCGTGGGAGGTGGGTCAGATACGCAGTATTTT.

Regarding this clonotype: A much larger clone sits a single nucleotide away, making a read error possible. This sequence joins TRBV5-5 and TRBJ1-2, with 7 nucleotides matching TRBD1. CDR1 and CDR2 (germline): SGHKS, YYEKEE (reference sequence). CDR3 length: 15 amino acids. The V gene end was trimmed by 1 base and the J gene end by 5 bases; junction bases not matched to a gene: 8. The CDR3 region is CASSLIQGGIYGYTF. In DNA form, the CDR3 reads TGTGCCAGCAGCTTGATCCAGGGGGGCATATATGGCTACACCTTC.

In DNA, the CDR3 is TGCAGTGCTAGAGCCAGGTTGGTGGACACTGAAGCTTTCTTT. As protein: CSARARLVDTEAFF. The gene calls are TRBV20-1 and TRBJ1-1; no reliable D call. Germline CDR1 is DFQATT and CDR2 is SNEGSKA (reference sequence). This CDR3 contains 14 residues. V was pared by 1 base and J by 3 bases, with 12 bases between.

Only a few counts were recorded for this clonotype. The CDR3 spells CASSYSSAGGGNEQYF. DNA for the CDR3: TGTGCCAGCAGTTATAGCTCAGCGGGAGGGGGAAACGAGCAGTACTTC. The chain uses TRBV6-2 or TRBV6-3 and TRBJ2-7; 10 bases map to TRBD2. Germline V lookup: CDR1 MNHEY, CDR2 SVGEGT. V trimming: 3 bases; J trimming: 5 bases; junction bases outside the gene matches: 10. The CDR3 runs to 16 residues.

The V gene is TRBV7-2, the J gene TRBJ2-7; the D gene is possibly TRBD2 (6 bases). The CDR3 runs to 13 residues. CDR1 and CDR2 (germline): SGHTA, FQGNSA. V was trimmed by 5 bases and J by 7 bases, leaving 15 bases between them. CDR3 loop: CASSPPRAGEQYF. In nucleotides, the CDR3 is TGTGCCAGCAGCCCCCCCAGGGCGGGAGAGCAGTACTTC.

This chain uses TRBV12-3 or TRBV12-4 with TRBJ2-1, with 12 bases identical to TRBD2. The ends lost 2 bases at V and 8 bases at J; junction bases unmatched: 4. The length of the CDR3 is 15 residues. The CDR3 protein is CASSLPSGRVDEQFF. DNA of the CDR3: TGTGCCAGCAGTTTACCTAGCGGGAGGGTCGATGAGCAGTTCTTC.

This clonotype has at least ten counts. CDR3 loop: CASSSQGIGTEAFF. CDR3 in DNA: TGTGCCAGCAGCTCTCAGGGGATCGGCACTGAAGCTTTCTTT. This rearrangement joins TRBV7-3 to TRBJ1-1; D may be TRBD1 (6 bases). CDR1 is SGHTA, CDR2 FQGTGA, per germline. The ends were cut back, 4 bases at V and 4 bases at J, with 13 bases in the middle. The CDR3 spans 14 residues.

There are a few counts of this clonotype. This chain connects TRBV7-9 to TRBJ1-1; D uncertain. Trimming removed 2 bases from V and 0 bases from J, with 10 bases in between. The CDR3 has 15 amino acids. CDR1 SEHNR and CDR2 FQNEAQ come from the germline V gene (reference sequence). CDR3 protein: CASSLHSTMNTEAFF. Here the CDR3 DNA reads TGTGCCAGCAGCTTACACAGCACAATGAACACTGAAGCTTTCTTT. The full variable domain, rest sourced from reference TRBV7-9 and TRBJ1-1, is DTGVSQNPRHKITKRGQNVTFRCDPISEHNRLYWYRQTLGQGPEFLTYFQNEAQLEKSRLLSDRFSAERPKGSFSTLEIQRTEQGDSAMYLCASSLHSTMNTEAFFGQGTRLTVV.

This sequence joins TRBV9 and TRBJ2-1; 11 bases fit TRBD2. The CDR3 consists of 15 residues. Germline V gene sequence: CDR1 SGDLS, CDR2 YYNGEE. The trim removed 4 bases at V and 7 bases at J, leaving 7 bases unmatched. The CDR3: CASSYGLAGSNEQFF. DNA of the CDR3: TGTGCCAGCAGCTACGGACTAGCGGGTTCGAATGAGCAGTTCTTC.

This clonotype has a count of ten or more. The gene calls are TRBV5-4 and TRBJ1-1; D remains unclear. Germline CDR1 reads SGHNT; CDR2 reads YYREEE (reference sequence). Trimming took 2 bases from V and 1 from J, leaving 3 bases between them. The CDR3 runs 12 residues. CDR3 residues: CASSFRNTEAFF. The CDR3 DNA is TGTGCCAGCAGCTTCAGGAACACTGAAGCTTTCTTT.

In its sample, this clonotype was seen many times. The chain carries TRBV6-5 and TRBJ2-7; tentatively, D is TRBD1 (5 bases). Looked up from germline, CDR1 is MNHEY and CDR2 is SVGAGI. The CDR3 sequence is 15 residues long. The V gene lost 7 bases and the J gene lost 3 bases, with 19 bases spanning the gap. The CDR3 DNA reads TGTGCCAGCAAAATACAGGCGCTACCGGGCTACGAGCAGTACTTC. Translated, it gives CASKIQALPGYEQYF.